These 18 T cell receptor beta chains originate from one sample sequenced in a study of blood T cell repertoires in COVID-19. Some clones are missing from TCRdb's copy, which holds only in-frame ones; the method was immunoSEQ multiplex PCR. The sample holds 300,000 to 500,000 clones, roughly 88% seen once. The sequencing sample was made of PBMCs or T cells enriched from blood (not recorded which). The receptor set was obtained from a woman aged 25-40 years with acute COVID-19.

J is TRBJ2-2 and V is TRBV18; D is unclear. From germline, CDR1 is KGHSH and CDR2 LQKENI. V was trimmed by 0 bases and J by 3 bases, leaving 11 bases between them. The CDR3 length is 16 residues. Here the CDR3 DNA reads TGTGCCAGCTCACCACCTTCCGGCCGGGACACCGGGGAGCTGTTTTTT. This codes for CASSPPSGRDTGELFF.

V usage is TRBV29-1 and J usage is TRBJ1-1, with 8 bases aligning to TRBD1. The CDR3 runs 14 residues. Germline CDR1 reads SQVTM; CDR2 reads ANQGSEA. The trim removed 4 bases at V and 10 bases at J, leaving 14 bases unmatched. For the CDR3, the DNA is TGCAGCGTTGGGGGGACAGGCAAAGGTGGGGTAGCTTTCTTT. Protein sequence: CSVGGTGKGGVAFF.

The chain carries TRBV7-8 and TRBJ2-7, with TRBD1 matching over 7 bases. With V trimmed by 5 bases and J by 1 base, 14 bases remained unmatched. CDR1 SGHVS and CDR2 FQNEAQ come from the germline V gene. CDR3 length: 17 residues. The CDR3 sequence: CASSTPRGGAYSYEQYF. CDR3 nucleotide sequence: TGTGCCAGCAGCACCCCCCGAGGGGGCGCTTATTCCTACGAGCAGTACTTC.

This sequence joins TRBV21-1 and TRBJ1-6. TRBV21-1 is a recognized pseudogene. The CDR3 covers 20 residues. CDR3 coding DNA: TGTGCCAGCAGCAATCAACGGGGGAATAACCTAACCTCGCCGCATTCACCCCTCCACTTT. Its protein product is CASSNQRGNNLTSPHSPLHF.

V gene TRBV4-1 combines with J gene TRBJ2-7; tentative D call: TRBD2 (6 bases). Germline V gene lookup returns CDR1 MGHRA and CDR2 YSYEKL. The V end lost 0 bases, the J end lost 7 bases, and 10 bases lay between the germline ends. This CDR3 is 13 amino acids long. The CDR3 region is CASSQDSAGEQYF. DNA of the CDR3: TGCGCCAGCAGCCAAGACTCTGCGGGGGAGCAGTACTTC.

CDR3 in DNA: TGTGCCAGCTCACCACTGACTAGCGCAGATACGCAGTATTTT. Translating gives CASSPLTSADTQYF. The chain recombines TRBV18 with TRBJ2-3; the match to TRBD2 covers 8 bases. The CDR3 contains 14 residues. V shed 1 base, J shed 4 bases, and the junction held 1 base outside the gene matches. CDR1 and CDR2 (germline): KGHSH, LQKENI.

The J gene is TRBJ1-5, the V gene TRBV25-1; D remains unclear. The germline V and J ends were trimmed by 5 bases and 2 bases, with 13 bases remaining between them. Germline V lookup: CDR1 MGHDK, CDR2 SYGVNS. CDR3 size: 15 residues. The CDR3 region has the DNA TGTGCCAGCAGTCTCCTCCTGAGGTGCAATCAGCCCCAGCATTTT. This sequence encodes CASSLLLRCNQPQHF.

This chain connects TRBV4-1 to TRBJ1-1; 7 nucleotides align to TRBD1. CDR3 size: 15 residues. The germline V gene encodes CDR1 MGHRA and CDR2 YSYEKL. Losses at the gene ends were 2 bases for V and 1 base for J; bases not matched to a gene: 4. CDR3 loop: CASSQPTGRNTEAFF. As DNA, the CDR3 is TGCGCCAGCAGCCAACCGACAGGGAGGAACACTGAAGCTTTCTTT.

The count of this clone is one. The chain is built from TRBV7-2 and TRBJ1-2; D is ambiguous. Trimming left V 1 base short and J 4 bases short, with 7 bases between. CDR1 is SGHTA and CDR2 is FQGNSA in the germline V gene. CDR3 length: 13 residues. The CDR3 bases are TGTGCCAGCAGCTTAGAGGGAGTCTATGGCTACACCTTC. The encoded protein is CASSLEGVYGYTF.

The chain combines TRBV7-2 with TRBJ2-2, with a possible D match to TRBD1 (5 bases). CDR1 is SGHTA, CDR2 FQGNSA, per germline. V shed 1 base and J shed 5 bases, with 11 bases lying between them. The CDR3 totals 15 residues. As DNA, the CDR3 is TGTGCCAGCAGCTTAGGAGGCGCAGGGACCGGGGAGCTGTTTTTT. Amino acids: CASSLGGAGTGELFF.

In this sample, this clone turned up once. The V and J genes are TRBV7-3 and TRBJ2-1; possible D gene TRBD1, 6 bases. The CDR3 totals 15 residues. Germline CDR1 SGHTA, CDR2 FQGTGA. V lost 8 bases to trimming and J lost 0 bases, with 14 bases between them. For the CDR3, the DNA is TGTGCCAGCTGCGCTACAGGGAGCTCCTACAATGAGCAGTTCTTC. This sequence encodes CASCATGSSYNEQFF.

This clone appeared a few times. The J gene is TRBJ2-7, the V gene TRBV6-2 or TRBV6-3; tentative D call: TRBD2 (5 bases). The germline CDR1 and CDR2 sequences are MNHEY and SVGEGT. The CDR3 sequence is 14 residues long. V was trimmed by 3 bases and J by 3 bases, leaving 12 bases between them. The CDR3 loop reads CASSYRDIIYEQYF. DNA for the CDR3: TGTGCCAGCAGTTATCGGGATATAATCTACGAGCAGTACTTC.

The V and J genes are TRBV9 and TRBJ2-5, with a possible D match to TRBD2 (5 bases). V lost 7 bases, J lost 7 bases, and 11 bases lay in between. This CDR3 contains 11 residues. Germline V gene sequence: CDR1 SGDLS, CDR2 YYNGEE. CDR3 residues: CASSHEGTQYF. As DNA, the CDR3 is TGTGCCAGCTCCCACGAGGGGACCCAGTACTTC.

This chain links TRBV25-1 with TRBJ1-3, with 8 bases identical to TRBD1. Germline trimming cut 1 base from V and 4 bases from J; bases unmatched to any gene: 6. There are 16 residues in the CDR3. The germline V gene encodes CDR1 MGHDK and CDR2 SYGVNS. The CDR3 DNA sequence: TGTGCCAGCAGTGAATCCAACAGGGGGTCCGGAAACACCATATATTTT. It encodes CASSESNRGSGNTIYF. Supplemented by reference TRBV25-1 and TRBJ1-3, the full variable domain reads EADIYQTPRYLVIGTGKKITLECSQTMGHDKMYWYQQDPGMELHLIHYSYGVNSTEKGDLSSESTVSRIRTEHFPLTLESARPSHTSQYLCASSESNRGSGNTIYFGEGSWLTVV.

The gene calls are TRBV5-1 and TRBJ2-7, with D maybe TRBD2 (6 bases). Trimming stripped 4 bases from V and 4 bases from J, with 12 bases between. The CDR3 length is 13 residues. Germline assignment: CDR1 SGHRS and CDR2 YFSETQ. This chain's CDR3 is CASSLILAYEQYF. CDR3 in DNA: TGCGCCAGCAGCCTAATACTAGCTTACGAGCAGTACTTC.

The CDR3 DNA follows: TGTGCCAGCACCTCAACGCGGGGATATAATTCACCCCTCCACTTT. Encoded protein: CASTSTRGYNSPLHF. The gene calls are TRBV6-5 and TRBJ1-6; the D is unclear. CDR1 MNHEY and CDR2 SVGAGI come from the germline V gene. V was shortened by 7 bases and J by 4 bases, with 14 bases between the two germline ends. The CDR3 totals 15 residues.

The chain employs TRBV29-1 and TRBJ1-5, with D possibly matching TRBD1 (5 bases). The V gene's germline CDR1 is SQVTM and CDR2 ANQGSEA. Trimming removed 4 bases from V and 6 bases from J, with 16 bases in between. The CDR3 has 14 residues. The CDR3 DNA reads as TGCAGCGTTGCCGTGGGGGGGACGAGTCAGCCCCAGCATTTT. It yields the protein CSVAVGGTSQPQHF.

This chain connects TRBV9 to TRBJ1-2; no definite D call. CDR3 length: 15 amino acids. V lost 2 bases, J lost 0 bases, and 11 bases lay in between. Germline V gene data show CDR1 as SGDLS and CDR2 as YYNGEE. The CDR3: CASSVTPDPNYGYTF. The CDR3 nucleotides are TGTGCCAGCAGCGTTACACCAGATCCTAACTATGGCTACACCTTC.